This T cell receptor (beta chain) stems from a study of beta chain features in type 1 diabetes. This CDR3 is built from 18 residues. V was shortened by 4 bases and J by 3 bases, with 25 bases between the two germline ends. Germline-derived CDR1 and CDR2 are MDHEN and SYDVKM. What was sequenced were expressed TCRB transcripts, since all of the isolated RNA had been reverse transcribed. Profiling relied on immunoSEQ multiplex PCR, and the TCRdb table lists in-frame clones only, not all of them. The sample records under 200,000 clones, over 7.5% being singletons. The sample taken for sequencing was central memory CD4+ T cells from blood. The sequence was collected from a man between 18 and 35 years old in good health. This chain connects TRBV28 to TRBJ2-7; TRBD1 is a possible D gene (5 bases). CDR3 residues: CASSSTDPFWGASYEQYF. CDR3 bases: TGTGCCAGCAGTTCTACAGACCCTTTTTGGGGCGCTAGCTACGAGCAGTACTTC. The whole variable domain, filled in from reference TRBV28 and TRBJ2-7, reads DVKVTQSSRYLVKRTGEKVFLECVQDMDHENMFWYRQDPGLGLRLIYFSYDVKMKEKGDIPEGYSVSREKKERFSLILESASTNQTSMYLCASSSTDPFWGASYEQYFGPGTRLTVT.